This T cell receptor beta chain was obtained from a study of radiation and T cells in renal cell carcinoma. As for the study in general: Nephrectomy followed 15 Gy stereotactic body radiation by 4 weeks.

The study's findings and limits: In blood, top tumor clones expanded by 2 weeks, shrinking by 4. Baseline intratumoral clonotype presence is unknown without pretreatment biopsies.

Time point meaning: blood 2 weeks post-SBRT. Treatment in this sample: 15 Gy SBRT to primary tumor, nephrectomy 4 weeks later. Serial blood draws occurred at baseline and 2 and 4 weeks post-SBRT. TCRdb's table, derived via immunoSEQ multiplex PCR, lists solely in-frame clones and lacks some. This sample has some 130,000 clones; around 89% occur once, and the top ten carry 5.8%. This CDR3 is 15 amino acids long. With 5 bases clipped from V and 2 bases from J, the junction kept 7 bases outside the gene matches. Germline V gene sequence: CDR1 LNHDA, CDR2 SQIVND (reference sequence). On this clone itself: The antigen remains undetermined.

The TCR was taken from a woman in her 70s with renal cell carcinoma. The rearrangement joins TRBV19 to TRBJ1-1; 8 bases are shared with TRBD1. Sample: blood, taken from a patient whose treatment included radiotherapy and nephrectomy. This CDR3 is CASSLRTGINTEAFF. The DNA for the CDR3 is TGTGCCAGTAGTCTCCGGACAGGGATAAACACTGAAGCTTTCTTT.